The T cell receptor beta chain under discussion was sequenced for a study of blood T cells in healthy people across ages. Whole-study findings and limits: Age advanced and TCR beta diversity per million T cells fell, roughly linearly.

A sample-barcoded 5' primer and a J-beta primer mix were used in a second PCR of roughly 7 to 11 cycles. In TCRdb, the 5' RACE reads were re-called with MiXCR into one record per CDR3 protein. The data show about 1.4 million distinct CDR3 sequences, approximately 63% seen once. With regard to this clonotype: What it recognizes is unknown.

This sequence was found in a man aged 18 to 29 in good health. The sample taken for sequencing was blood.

This CDR3 is CASSLPGQLLAFF. The DNA of the CDR3 is TGTGCCAGCAGCTTGCCGGGACAGCTCTTGGCTTTCTTT. V usage is TRBV5-5 and J usage is TRBJ1-1, with 7 bases that match TRBD1. Germline CDR1 is SGHKS and CDR2 is YYEKEE (reference sequence). The CDR3 loop spans 13 amino acids. Trimming removed 1 base from V and 11 bases from J; junction bases left unmatched: 8.